Presented here are 17 T cell receptor beta chains from one specimen sequenced in a study of blood T cell repertoires in COVID-19. TCRdb's table, derived via immunoSEQ multiplex PCR, lists solely in-frame clones and lacks some. The sample has 55,000 to 85,000 clones; approximately 80% are singletons. The specimen sequenced was peripheral blood. Receptors originate from a woman in her 70s with acute or convalescent COVID-19.

This rearrangement joins TRBV5-5 to TRBJ2-3; tentatively, D is TRBD1 (5 bases). CDR1 SGHKS and CDR2 YYEKEE come from the germline V gene (reference sequence). Trimming shortened V by 4 bases and J by 2 bases, and 11 bases separated the two germline ends. This CDR3 comprises 14 residues. CDR3 in amino acids: CASSGQGLTDTQYF. CDR3 DNA: TGTGCCAGCAGCGGACAAGGCCTCACAGATACGCAGTATTTT.

This clone occurred once. This sequence joins TRBV7-9 and TRBJ2-1, with 9 bases that match TRBD2. Germline V CDR1 and CDR2: SEHNR, FQNEAQ (reference sequence). The V segment lost 5 bases and the J segment 8 bases; nucleotides outside the gene matches: 7. The CDR3 loop spans 14 amino acids. CDR3 in DNA: TGTGCCAGCAGCCTTAGCGGGAGTGACTATGAGCAGTTCTTC. Translation: CASSLSGSDYEQFF.

The rearrangement links TRBV9 to TRBJ1-4, with D hard to call. The CDR3 loop spans 16 amino acids. V was shortened by 0 bases and J by 6 bases, with 15 bases between the two germline ends. Germline V gene data show CDR1 as SGDLS and CDR2 as YYNGEE. CDR3 in DNA: TGTGCCAGCAGCGTAGATGGAAAGCTAGCTTATGAAAAACTGTTTTTT. Translation gives CASSVDGKLAYEKLFF. The full variable domain, rest sourced from reference TRBV9 and TRBJ1-4, is DSGVTQTPKHLITATGQRVTLRCSPRSGDLSVYWYQQSLDQGLQFLIQYYNGEERAKGNILERFSAQQFPDLHSELNLSSLELGDSALYFCASSVDGKLAYEKLFFGSGTQLSVL.

The rearrangement links TRBV19 to TRBJ2-1, with a weak D call TRBD2 (5 bases). Between the trimmed V and J ends, which lost 6 bases and 8 bases, there was a span of 14 bases. The CDR3 totals 13 residues. CDR1 and CDR2 (germline): LNHDA, SQIVND (reference sequence). CDR3 nucleotides: TGTGCCAGTAGCCTCCGGGGTAGCGATGAGCAGTTCTTC. Translated: CASSLRGSDEQFF.

The chain employs TRBV3-1 (or the pseudogene TRBV3-2) and TRBJ2-1, with a possible D match to TRBD2 (6 bases). Germline lookup yields CDR1 LGHDT and CDR2 YNNKEL (reference sequence). V was trimmed by 5 bases and J by 6 bases, leaving 14 bases between them. The CDR3 consists of 14 residues. Here the CDR3 DNA reads TGTGCCAGCAGCAAAGGTGTCGGGGGCAATGAGCAGTTCTTC. Encoded protein: CASSKGVGGNEQFF.

This clone was seen a single time. The gene calls are TRBV13 and TRBJ2-7, with 8 bases lining up with TRBD2. Germline-derived CDR1 and CDR2 are PRHDT and FYEKMQ (reference sequence). This CDR3 is 16 amino acids long. The J segment lost 6 bases and the V segment lost 2 bases, leaving 12 bases of the junction unmatched. This CDR3 reads CASSLLAGLKGGEQYF. In nucleotides, the CDR3 is TGTGCCAGCAGCTTACTAGCGGGCCTTAAAGGCGGCGAGCAGTACTTC.

V gene TRBV19 combines with J gene TRBJ2-6; TRBD2 might be the D (5 bases). Germline V gene sequence: CDR1 LNHDA, CDR2 SQIVND (reference sequence). The V end lost 10 bases, the J end lost 0 bases, and 7 bases lay between the germline ends. This CDR3 region has 13 residues. The CDR3 bases are TGTGCCACCGGAGGCTCTGGGGCCAACGTCCTGACTTTC. This encodes CATGGSGANVLTF.

This chain uses TRBV25-1 with TRBJ1-1, with D perhaps TRBD1 (5 bases). Germline assignment: CDR1 MGHDK and CDR2 SYGVNS. V was pared by 2 bases and J by 3 bases, with 10 bases between. This CDR3 is 14 amino acids long. The CDR3 spells CASSEAGHHTEAFF. CDR3 nucleotide sequence: TGTGCCAGCAGTGAAGCAGGGCACCACACTGAAGCTTTCTTT.

This clone was seen only a few times. The rearrangement joins TRBV2 to TRBJ2-7; 7 bases are shared with TRBD1. This CDR3 region has 12 residues. The germline CDR1 and CDR2 sequences are SNHLY and FYNNEI. V lost 7 bases and J lost 6; bases outside the gene matches: 6. CDR3 residues: CASKQTGSEQYF. The CDR3 region has the DNA TGTGCCAGCAAACAGACAGGGTCCGAGCAGTACTTC.

V gene TRBV7-8 combines with J gene TRBJ1-6; D is ambiguous. The CDR3 runs 17 residues. In germline, CDR1 is SGHVS, CDR2 FQNEAQ. Trimming shortened V by 4 bases and J by 10 bases, and 23 bases separated the two germline ends. The CDR3 sequence is CASSSLLGVSVRSPLHF. The CDR3, as DNA: TGTGCCAGCAGCTCTTTATTGGGAGTTTCGGTTAGGTCACCCCTCCACTTT.

This rearrangement joins TRBV28 to TRBJ2-7; no clear D gene. Trimming left V 4 bases short and J 4 bases short, with 14 bases between. The V gene's germline CDR1 is MDHEN and CDR2 SYDVKM. The CDR3 spans 14 residues. The CDR3 protein is CASSYPRTVYEQYF. CDR3 nucleotides: TGTGCCAGCAGTTACCCGCGAACAGTTTACGAGCAGTACTTC. Full variable domain (rest looked up from reference TRBV28 and TRBJ2-7): DVKVTQSSRYLVKRTGEKVFLECVQDMDHENMFWYRQDPGLGLRLIYFSYDVKMKEKGDIPEGYSVSREKKERFSLILESASTNQTSMYLCASSYPRTVYEQYFGPGTRLTVT.

V is TRBV7-3 and J is TRBJ2-6, with 7 bases identical to TRBD2. This CDR3 contains 16 residues. CDR1 and CDR2 from the germline V gene are SGHTA and FQGTGA. J lost 5 bases, V lost 5 bases, and 9 bases had no gene match. CDR3 residues: CASSPGEGSWANVLTF. The CDR3 region has the DNA TGTGCCAGCAGCCCGGGGGAGGGGTCGTGGGCCAACGTCCTGACTTTC. The entire variable domain, with the rest obtained from reference TRBV7-3 and TRBJ2-6, is as follows: GAGVSQTPSNKVTEKGKYVELRCDPISGHTALYWYRQSLGQGPEFLIYFQGTGAADDSGLPNDRFFAVRPEGSVSTLKIQRTERGDSAVYLCASSPGEGSWANVLTFGAGSRLTVL.

This chain joins TRBV29-1 and TRBJ1-5; D gene uncertain. Germline loops: CDR1 SQVTM, CDR2 ANQGSEA. V lost 0 bases, J lost 4 bases, and 7 bases lay in between. The CDR3 contains 13 residues. The CDR3 DNA reads as TGCAGCGTTGAAGAAGTCGAGAATCAGCCCCAGCATTTT. Amino acid sequence: CSVEEVENQPQHF.

The chain uses TRBV5-1 and TRBJ2-2, with 7 nucleotides matching TRBD1. CDR3 size: 15 residues. J was trimmed by 5 bases and V by 0 bases; bases with no gene match: 4. CDR1 is SGHRS, CDR2 YFSETQ, per germline. CDR3 sequence (DNA): TGCGCCAGCAGCTTGGTTGAGGGGGCGACCGGGGAGCTGTTTTTT. As protein: CASSLVEGATGELFF. The whole variable domain, filled in from reference TRBV5-1 and TRBJ2-2, reads KAGVTQTPRYLIKTRGQQVTLSCSPISGHRSVSWYQQTPGQGLQFLFEYFSETQRNKGNFPGRFSGRQFSNSRSEMNVSTLELGDSALYLCASSLVEGATGELFFGEGSRLTVL.

V and J are TRBV5-1 and TRBJ2-7; no firm D call. This CDR3 has 13 amino acids. The V gene lost 1 base and the J gene lost 2 bases, with 7 bases spanning the gap. CDR1 SGHRS and CDR2 YFSETQ come from the germline V gene. The CDR3 is CASSLNFPYEQYF. The CDR3 nucleotides read TGCGCCAGCAGCTTGAACTTTCCCTACGAGCAGTACTTC.

This sequence joins TRBV6-5 and TRBJ1-2; 7 bases agree with TRBD1. This CDR3 spans 15 amino acids. Per germline, CDR1 MNHEY and CDR2 SVGAGI. V shed 6 bases and J 2 bases; nucleotides not matched to a gene: 9. CDR3 in DNA: TGTGCCAGCAGCGGGGGACAGCCTCTGAACTATGGCTACACCTTC. Protein sequence: CASSGGQPLNYGYTF.

CDR3 in DNA: TGTGCCAGCAGCCGACGCGAGGGCTGGGAGCAGTTCTTC. Translation gives CASSRREGWEQFF. This chain connects TRBV7-9 to TRBJ2-1; possible D gene TRBD2, 5 bases. Germline V gives CDR1 SEHNR, CDR2 FQNEAQ (reference sequence). CDR3 size: 13 residues. Trimming took 5 bases from V and 10 from J, leaving 15 bases between them.